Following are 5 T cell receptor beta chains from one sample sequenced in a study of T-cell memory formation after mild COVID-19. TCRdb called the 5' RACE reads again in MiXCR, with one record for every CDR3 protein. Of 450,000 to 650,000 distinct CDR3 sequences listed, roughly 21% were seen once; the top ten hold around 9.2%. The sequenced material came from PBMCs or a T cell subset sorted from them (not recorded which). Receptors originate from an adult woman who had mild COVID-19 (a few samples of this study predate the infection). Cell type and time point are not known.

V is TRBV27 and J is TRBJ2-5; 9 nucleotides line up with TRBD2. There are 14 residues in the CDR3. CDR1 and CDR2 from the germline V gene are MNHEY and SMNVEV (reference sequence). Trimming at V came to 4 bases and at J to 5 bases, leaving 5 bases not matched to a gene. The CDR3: CASSSLGLAETQYF. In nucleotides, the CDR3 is TGTGCCAGCAGTTCCCTCGGACTAGCGGAGACCCAGTACTTC.

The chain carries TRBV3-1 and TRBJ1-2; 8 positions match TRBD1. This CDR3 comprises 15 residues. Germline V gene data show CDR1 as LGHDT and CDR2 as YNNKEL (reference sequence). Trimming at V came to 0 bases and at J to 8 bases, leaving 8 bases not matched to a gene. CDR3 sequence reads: CASSQDGNPGGGYTF. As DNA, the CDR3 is TGTGCCAGCAGCCAAGATGGAAACCCAGGGGGCGGCTACACCTTC.

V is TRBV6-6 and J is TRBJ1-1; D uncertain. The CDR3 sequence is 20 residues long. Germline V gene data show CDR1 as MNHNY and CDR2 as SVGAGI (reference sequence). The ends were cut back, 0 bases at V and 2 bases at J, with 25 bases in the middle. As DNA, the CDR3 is TGTGCCAGCAGTTACTCGTCGATTTGGTGGGCCGGGGAAGGAAACACTGAAGCTTTCTTT. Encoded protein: CASSYSSIWWAGEGNTEAFF.

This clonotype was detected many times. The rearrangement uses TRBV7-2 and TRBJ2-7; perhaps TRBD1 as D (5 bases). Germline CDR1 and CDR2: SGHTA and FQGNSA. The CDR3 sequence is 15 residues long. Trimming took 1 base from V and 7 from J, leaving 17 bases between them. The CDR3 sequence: CASSLGGPVPLEQYF. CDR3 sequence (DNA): TGTGCCAGCAGCTTAGGGGGCCCTGTCCCCCTGGAGCAGTACTTC.

CDR3 in amino acids: CASSGQWNWPYNEQFF. For the CDR3, the DNA is TGTGCCAGCAGTGGACAGTGGAATTGGCCCTACAATGAGCAGTTCTTC. The genes are TRBV6-1 and TRBJ2-1, with D possibly TRBD1 on 5 matching bases. Trimming took off 4 bases at V and 2 bases at J, with 15 bases between the two ends. Germline CDR1 and CDR2: MNHNS and SASEGT. This CDR3 comprises 16 residues.